This TCR beta chain appears in the sequencing data of a study of control samples from healthy donors and cancer patients. Libraries were prepared by immunoSEQ multiplex PCR; TCRdb keeps only in-frame clonotypes and omits some of them. The sample lists 110,000 to 150,000 clones, roughly 90% occurring once. The length of the CDR3 is 16 residues. Germline V lookup: CDR1 KGHSH, CDR2 LQKENI. V shed 3 bases, J shed 7 bases, and the junction held 14 bases outside the gene matches. The sequencing input was blood. The V gene is TRBV18, the J gene TRBJ2-5; 7 bases are a match to TRBD1. The receptor was derived from a man aged 25 to 45 in good health. Here the CDR3 DNA reads TGTGCCAGCTCACCCTTAACGACAGGGCGTCGAGGGACCCAGTACTTC. It is translated as CASSPLTTGRRGTQYF.